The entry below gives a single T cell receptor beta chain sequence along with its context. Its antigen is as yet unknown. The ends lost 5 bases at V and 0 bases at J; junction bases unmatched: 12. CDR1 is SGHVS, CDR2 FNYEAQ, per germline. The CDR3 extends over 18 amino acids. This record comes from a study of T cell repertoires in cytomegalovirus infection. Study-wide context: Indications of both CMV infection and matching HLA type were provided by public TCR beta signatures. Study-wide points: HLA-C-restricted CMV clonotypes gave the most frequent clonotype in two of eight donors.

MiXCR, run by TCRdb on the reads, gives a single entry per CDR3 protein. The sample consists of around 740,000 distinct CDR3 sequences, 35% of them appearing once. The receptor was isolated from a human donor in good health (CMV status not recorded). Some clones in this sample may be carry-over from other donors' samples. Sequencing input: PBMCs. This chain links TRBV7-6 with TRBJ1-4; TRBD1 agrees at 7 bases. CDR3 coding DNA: TGTGCCAGCAGCATTGGACAGGCTTTTCTTGCAACTAATGAAAAACTGTTTTTT. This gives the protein CASSIGQAFLATNEKLFF.